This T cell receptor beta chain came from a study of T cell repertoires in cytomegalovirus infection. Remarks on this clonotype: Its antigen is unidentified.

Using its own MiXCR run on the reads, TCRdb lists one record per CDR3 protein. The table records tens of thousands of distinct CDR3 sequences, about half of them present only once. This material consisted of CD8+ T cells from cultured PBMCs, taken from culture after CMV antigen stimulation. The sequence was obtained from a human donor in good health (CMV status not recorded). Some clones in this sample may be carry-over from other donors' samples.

CDR3 amino acids: CASTLSGSNQPQHF. DNA for the CDR3: TGTGCCAGCACCCTTAGTGGTAGCAATCAGCCCCAGCATTTT. The chain uses TRBV7-2 and TRBJ1-5; unclear D gene. In germline, CDR1 is SGHTA, CDR2 FQGNSA. The CDR3 runs to 14 residues. The V end was cut by 7 bases, the J end by 0 bases, with 10 bases between. Together with reference TRBV7-2 and TRBJ1-5, the CDR3 gives the full variable domain: GAGVSQSPSNKVTEKGKDVELRCDPISGHTALYWYRQSLGQGLEFLIYFQGNSAPDKSGLPSDRFSAERTGGSVSTLTIQRTQQEDSAVYLCASTLSGSNQPQHFGDGTRLSIL.